The following is a TCR beta chain sequence with its context. The donors, healthy Caucasians from Russia, were aged about 6 to 95. This specimen belongs to a study of blood T cells in healthy people across ages. Sample-barcoded 5' priming and a J-beta primer mix drove a second PCR of roughly 7 to 11 cycles. Using its own MiXCR run on the 5' RACE reads, TCRdb lists one record per CDR3 protein. The sample has 1.6 million or so distinct CDR3 sequences, roughly 32% seen once; the top ten hold 10% to 12%. The clonotype originates from a woman aged 25 to 39 in good health. The sequencing input was blood.

This CDR3 is CASMRDMVVYGEQFF. The CDR3 DNA follows: TGTGCCAGCATGAGGGACATGGTGGTCTACGGTGAGCAGTTCTTC. This chain uses TRBV6-5 with TRBJ2-1, with a possible D match to TRBD1 (6 bases). V gave up 7 bases and J gave up 9 bases, with 22 bases separating them. CDR3 length equals 15 residues. CDR1 and CDR2 from the germline V gene are MNHEY and SVGAGI.